Shown below are 29 T cell receptor beta chains from a single sample sequenced in a study of shared clonotypes between healthy human individuals. Positive CCR7 selection of CD45RO-negative cells yielded the naive CD8 cells, and terminally differentiated effector memory CD45RA+ cells were excluded. Generated by immunoSEQ multiplex PCR, the TCRdb table keeps only in-frame clones and is missing some. The repertoire holds some 580,000 clones, with about 98% as singletons. The sequenced sample was naive CD8+ T cells sorted from blood. The source is a man younger than 40 in good health.

Here the CDR3 reads CSAQSLSYEQYF. The CDR3 region has the DNA TGCAGCGCCCAATCCCTTAGCTACGAGCAGTACTTC. This chain connects TRBV29-1 to TRBJ2-7; the D is unclear. Between the trimmed V and J ends, which lost 7 bases and 3 bases, there was a span of 13 bases. The CDR3 consists of 12 residues. Germline CDR1 is SQVTM and CDR2 is ANQGSEA.

Note on this clone: Other DNA variants within this sample encode the same CDR3. V usage is TRBV2 and J usage is TRBJ2-5; D is undetermined. The CDR3 consists of 13 residues. Germline-derived CDR1 and CDR2 are SNHLY and FYNNEI. Trimming cost V 0 bases and J 4 bases, with 6 bases left between them. The CDR3: CASSEAVLETQYF. In DNA form, the CDR3 reads TGTGCCAGCAGTGAAGCGGTCTTAGAGACCCAGTACTTC.

For the CDR3, the DNA is TGTGCCAGCAGTCTAGCGGGAGGGGAAGAGACCCAGTACTTC. Translated: CASSLAGGEETQYF. V is TRBV6-5 and J is TRBJ2-5, with 12 bases fitting TRBD2. V lost 5 bases and J lost 3; bases outside the gene matches: 1. This CDR3 comprises 14 residues. The germline V gene has CDR1 MNHEY and CDR2 SVGAGI.

The chain carries TRBV28 and TRBJ2-2; the D is unclear. The CDR3 covers 12 residues. The V and J ends lost 6 bases and 5 bases respectively, with 7 bases between them. CDR1 is MDHEN and CDR2 is SYDVKM in the germline V gene. CDR3 bases: TGTGCCAGCAGGGAAAGGACCGGGGAGCTGTTTTTT. Its protein is CASRERTGELFF.

The chain carries TRBV28 and TRBJ2-5, with 7 nucleotides matching TRBD1. The ends lost 3 bases at V and 5 bases at J; junction bases unmatched: 9. Germline values: CDR1 MDHEN, CDR2 SYDVKM. The CDR3 covers 15 residues. CDR3 in amino acids: CASSLGQHTGETQYF. The CDR3, as DNA: TGTGCCAGCAGTTTGGGACAGCATACCGGGGAGACCCAGTACTTC.

Remarks on this clone: Distinct nucleotide sequences in the sample also encode this CDR3. V and J are TRBV10-3 and TRBJ2-7, with 8 bases fitting TRBD1. V gave up 2 bases and J gave up 2 bases; unmatched junction bases: 2. The CDR3 has 14 residues. Germline V lookup: CDR1 ENHRY, CDR2 SYGVKD. CDR3 nucleotide sequence: TGTGCCATCAGTGAGGGACAGGGCGCCTACGAGCAGTACTTC. It encodes CAISEGQGAYEQYF.

This clone occurred once. The CDR3 here is CASSLEGTGRLEQYF. CDR3 coding DNA: TGTGCCAGCAGCTTGGAAGGGACAGGGAGGCTCGAGCAGTACTTC. The V call is TRBV5-5, the J call TRBJ2-7; 9 bases map to TRBD1. The CDR3 spans 15 residues. CDR1 is SGHKS and CDR2 is YYEKEE in the germline V gene (reference sequence). The V and J ends lost 0 bases and 6 bases, in that order; junction bases with no gene match: 7. Complete variable domain (other parts from reference TRBV5-5 and TRBJ2-7): DAGVTQSPTHLIKTRGQQVTLRCSPISGHKSVSWYQQVLGQGPQFIFQYYEKEERGRGNFPDRFSARQFPNYSSELNVNALLLGDSALYLCASSLEGTGRLEQYFGPGTRLTVT.

This sequence joins TRBV19 and TRBJ2-2, with D tentatively TRBD1 or TRBD2 (5 bases each). Per the germline V gene, CDR1 is LNHDA and CDR2 is SQIVND (reference sequence). V was clipped by 5 bases and J by 4 bases, with 11 bases between them. This CDR3 has 14 amino acids. The CDR3 DNA is TGTGCCAGTAGTGGGACCCTAGGCACCGGGGAGCTGTTTTTT. It yields the protein CASSGTLGTGELFF.

This sequence joins TRBV11-2 and TRBJ2-2, with TRBD1 matching 7 bases. This CDR3 is built from 15 residues. The junction had 4 bases not matched to a gene; V was cut back by 4 bases and J by 2 bases. Germline V gene data show CDR1 as SGHAT and CDR2 as FQNNGV. Written as DNA, the CDR3 is TGTGCCAGCAGCTCGTGGACAGGAAACACCGGGGAGCTGTTTTTT. Its translation: CASSSWTGNTGELFF.

The J gene is TRBJ1-3, the V gene TRBV7-3; D gene uncertain. The CDR3 totals 13 residues. Germline CDR1 reads SGHTA; CDR2 reads FQGTGA. The germline V and J ends were trimmed by 2 bases and 8 bases, with 10 bases remaining between them. The CDR3 DNA follows: TGTGCCAGCAGCTTAGACCCCCTCGACACCATATATTTT. This gives the protein CASSLDPLDTIYF.

Remarks on this clone: This sample includes further DNA sequences coding for the same CDR3. The rearrangement links TRBV25-1 to TRBJ2-3; D possibly corresponds to TRBD2 (5 bases). The germline CDR1 and CDR2 sequences are MGHDK and SYGVNS. The CDR3 has 14 amino acids. V lost 0 bases and J lost 6, with 10 bases in between. The CDR3 is CASSEYGRGDTQYF. The CDR3 coding sequence is TGTGCCAGCAGTGAATATGGCCGCGGGGATACGCAGTATTTT.

The V and J genes are TRBV9 and TRBJ1-3; TRBD1 is a possible D gene (6 bases). Germline values: CDR1 SGDLS, CDR2 YYNGEE. This CDR3 spans 15 amino acids. Trimming shortened V by 4 bases and J by 0 bases, and 11 bases separated the two germline ends. The CDR3: CASSTAGASGNTIYF. CDR3 sequence (DNA): TGTGCCAGCAGCACCGCAGGGGCCTCTGGAAACACCATATATTTT.

The chain has TRBV27 and TRBJ2-2; D is uncertain. The germline V gene encodes CDR1 MNHEY and CDR2 SMNVEV (reference sequence). Trimming took off 5 bases at V and 7 bases at J, with 8 bases between the two ends. CDR3 size: 12 residues. CDR3 region: CASSQAGGELFF. CDR3 nucleotides: TGTGCCAGCAGTCAGGCTGGCGGGGAGCTGTTTTTT.

The chain carries TRBV7-6 and TRBJ2-1; D remains ambiguous. The germline gives CDR1 SGHVS, CDR2 FNYEAQ. The CDR3 contains 12 residues. With 2 bases removed from V and 8 bases from J, the gap between germline ends came to 7 bases. CDR3 DNA sequence: TGTGCCAGCAGCTTAATAGGCGATGAGCAGTTCTTC. It specifies CASSLIGDEQFF.

This clone has just one count. The rearrangement links TRBV15 to TRBJ2-4; 7 nucleotides match TRBD1. The CDR3 length is 16 residues. Germline values: CDR1 LNHNV, CDR2 YYDKDF (reference sequence). J was trimmed by 7 bases and V by 0 bases; bases with no gene match: 9. The CDR3 loop is CATSRDQGTVRNIQYF. CDR3 nucleotide sequence: TGTGCCACCAGCAGAGATCAAGGGACAGTTAGGAACATTCAGTACTTC.

The V gene is TRBV29-1, the J gene TRBJ2-1, with D perhaps TRBD1 or TRBD2 (6 bases each). The germline gives CDR1 SQVTM, CDR2 ANQGSEA. The V gene lost 6 bases and the J gene lost 8 bases, with 17 bases spanning the gap. The CDR3 loop spans 13 amino acids. This CDR3 is CSVGGGGGYEQFF. The CDR3 nucleotides read TGCAGCGTGGGGGGCGGCGGAGGCTATGAGCAGTTCTTC.

In nucleotides, the CDR3 is TGTGCCAGCAGCTTGGATGGGGGGCTTAATGAAAAACTGTTTTTT. As protein: CASSLDGGLNEKLFF. The chain uses TRBV5-4 and TRBJ1-4, with a weak D call TRBD1 (6 bases). Trimming removed 0 bases from V and 4 bases from J, with 10 bases in between. CDR3 length: 15 amino acids. Germline V gene lookup returns CDR1 SGHNT and CDR2 YYREEE (reference sequence).

V gene TRBV4-1 combines with J gene TRBJ1-2; the D gene is possibly TRBD1 (6 bases). Trimming left V 3 bases short and J 8 bases short, with 10 bases between. Germline V gives CDR1 MGHRA, CDR2 YSYEKL. The CDR3 is 12 amino acids. The CDR3 DNA reads TGCGCCAGCAGCCACATAGGGGGAGGCTACACCTTC. It specifies CASSHIGGGYTF.

V gene TRBV4-3 combines with J gene TRBJ1-1; a weak D match, TRBD1 (5 bases). This CDR3 spans 16 amino acids. CDR1 is LGHNA, CDR2 YSLEER, per germline. The V gene lost 0 bases and the J gene lost 1 base, with 12 bases spanning the gap. As DNA, the CDR3 is TGCGCCAGCAGCCAAGATTTAAGGGGAGCGAACACTGAAGCTTTCTTT. Protein sequence: CASSQDLRGANTEAFF.

The V gene is TRBV5-4, the J gene TRBJ2-7; 7 bases map to TRBD2. Germline V gene lookup returns CDR1 SGHNT and CDR2 YYREEE (reference sequence). With V trimmed by 3 bases and J by 3 bases, 9 bases remained unmatched. The CDR3 runs to 15 residues. CDR3: CASSSQGGTLYEQYF. The CDR3 region has the DNA TGTGCCAGCAGCTCCCAGGGAGGGACCCTCTACGAGCAGTACTTC. The variable domain in full, completed from reference TRBV5-4 and TRBJ2-7, reads ETGVTQSPTHLIKTRGQQVTLRCSSQSGHNTVSWYQQALGQGPQFIFQYYREEENGRGNFPPRFSGLQFPNYSSELNVNALELDDSALYLCASSSQGGTLYEQYFGPGTRLTVT.

V usage is TRBV27 and J usage is TRBJ1-4; D gene unclear. Trimming left V 2 bases short and J 8 bases short, with 12 bases between. CDR1 is MNHEY and CDR2 is SMNVEV in the germline V gene (reference sequence). The CDR3 extends over 14 amino acids. CDR3 residues: CASSLLGSEEKLFF. Here the CDR3 DNA reads TGTGCCAGCAGTTTACTGGGTTCAGAGGAAAAACTGTTTTTT.

The rearrangement links TRBV6-1 to TRBJ1-5; D gene unclear. The CDR3 runs to 12 residues. Between the trimmed V and J ends, which lost 2 bases and 5 bases, there was a span of 4 bases. CDR1 and CDR2 from the germline V gene are MNHNS and SASEGT. CDR3 protein: CASSEQHQPQHF. The DNA of the CDR3 is TGTGCCAGCAGTGAACAGCATCAGCCCCAGCATTTT.

This clone was detected once. The chain uses TRBV7-2 and TRBJ2-7; D ambiguous. Germline CDR1 SGHTA, CDR2 FQGNSA. The V and J ends lost 7 bases and 2 bases respectively, with 18 bases between them. The CDR3 has 15 residues. Here the CDR3 reads CASTSYGNWAYEQYF. The CDR3, as DNA: TGTGCCAGCACCTCTTATGGGAATTGGGCCTACGAGCAGTACTTC.

The chain recombines TRBV6-5 with TRBJ1-1; D might be TRBD1 (6 bases). CDR1 and CDR2 (germline): MNHEY, SVGAGI. V shed 2 bases and J shed 4 bases, with 8 bases lying between them. The CDR3 sequence is 13 residues long. DNA for the CDR3: TGTGCCAGCAGTTACGGGGGCCCCACTGAAGCTTTCTTT. The encoded protein is CASSYGGPTEAFF.

A remark on this clone: Other DNA variants within this sample encode the same CDR3. CDR3 residues: CASSVGSSGYEQYF. DNA of the CDR3: TGTGCCAGCAGCGTAGGATCTAGCGGCTACGAGCAGTACTTC. The V gene is TRBV9, the J gene TRBJ2-7; 7 bases are a match to TRBD2. The CDR3 is made up of 14 amino acids. V trimming: 0 bases; J trimming: 3 bases; junction bases outside the gene matches: 3. CDR1 and CDR2 (germline): SGDLS, YYNGEE.

The V and J genes are TRBV27 and TRBJ2-3; D might be TRBD2 (6 bases). Germline CDR1 reads MNHEY; CDR2 reads SMNVEV (reference sequence). V was pared by 6 bases and J by 4 bases, with 17 bases between. This CDR3 has 15 amino acids. CDR3 DNA sequence: TGTGCCAGCAGCCCCCCTACGGGAGTGTCAGATACGCAGTATTTT. Translation: CASSPPTGVSDTQYF.

This chain links TRBV2 with TRBJ1-5; TRBD1 matches at 7 bases. V lost 6 bases, J lost 5 bases, and 10 bases stayed unmatched. Germline V CDR1 and CDR2: SNHLY, FYNNEI. The CDR3 is 15 amino acids. The CDR3 nucleotides are TGTGCCAGCAGCGCTCACAGGGGAATGGATCAGCCCCAGCATTTT. Protein: CASSAHRGMDQPQHF.

The gene calls are TRBV7-9 and TRBJ1-5; D uncertain. The germline gives CDR1 SEHNR, CDR2 FQNEAQ (reference sequence). With 3 bases removed from V and 4 bases from J, the gap between germline ends came to 10 bases. This CDR3 spans 14 amino acids. The CDR3 region has the DNA TGTGCCAGCAGCTTGGGTGGTTGGAATCAGCCCCAGCATTTT. Protein sequence: CASSLGGWNQPQHF.

The rearrangement links TRBV29-1 to TRBJ2-7, with 10 nucleotides matching TRBD1. The trim removed 3 bases at V and 5 bases at J, leaving 4 bases unmatched. The CDR3 consists of 13 residues. Per the germline V gene, CDR1 is SQVTM and CDR2 is ANQGSEA. The CDR3 DNA is TGCAGCGTTGACTGGACAGGGGGAAACGAGCAGTACTTC. Protein sequence: CSVDWTGGNEQYF.